This TCR beta chain was identified during a study of T cells in women clearing cervical HPV infection (dated by TCRdb to 2016 to 2018). Study-level background: The cases were 20 to 25 women with histologically confirmed HPV16-related CIN3 or worse, and 2 of those women had invasive cancers. Median age was approximately 36 years in cases versus around 40 in controls, and baseline characteristics did not differ significantly. Among cases, blood sampling occurred a median of about 160 days after lesion detection, with an interquartile range of roughly 90 to 200 days. Blood from cases was collected at the visit where the lesion was first found, while blood from controls was collected once the infection could no longer be detected. As quality controls, five blinded duplicates were added to each group, bringing the total to approximately 60 samples made up of 50 participants and about ten replicates. Cases and controls were matched on age within five years and on year of sample collection. An exploratory proof-of-principle case-control study, nested within the Guanacaste HPV Natural History Study in Costa Rica, was conducted to compare TCR repertoires across cervical HPV16 outcomes. In the parent cohort, about 10,000 women aged 18 or older were enrolled in Guanacaste, Costa Rica, during about 1992 to 1994 and were followed for more than 6 years. Controls were under 30 women whose single incident HPV16 infection cleared within 12 months without precancer or cancer developing. Since HLA typing was available for only a few women, HLA type could not be ruled out as a confounder. Overall results and qualifications from the work: Cases were distinguished from controls with an estimated AUC of almost 0.85 by random forest classifiers combining richness and V gene abundances. TRBV6-7 relative abundance was lower in cases than in controls (around 0.11% versus 0.16%; Bonferroni P = 0.0008). Because the number of T cells in each sample was unknown, differences in richness could reflect differing T-cell content rather than repertoire biology. CIN3+ cases had significantly higher TCR repertoire richness than controls across sequencing depths, but evenness did not differ between the groups. The cross-sectional design could not show whether the associations came before the infection or were a result of it, and neither effector/memory subsets nor HPV-specific T cells were isolated.

The V and J ends are trimmed by 5 bases and 9 bases, leaving 11 bases between them. From the germline V gene (reference sequence), CDR1 is LNHDA and CDR2 is SQIVND. The CDR3, from cysteine to phenylalanine, totals 12 residues. Only the CDR3 bases that were read are kept: 27 of them, in frame from base 1. About this clone itself: Which antigen it targets is not known. The CDR3 end lies 3 residues beyond the end of the read and is filled in from the germline J gene.

Using the immunoSEQ assay, multiplex PCR amplified TCR beta CDR3 regions from an average of roughly 1,100 ng of genomic DNA per sample. Primer bias was corrected in the assay by using a complete synthetic TCR repertoire to establish an amplification baseline. The amplicons were sequenced using the Illumina platform. On the authors' methods: Sequences were error-corrected by clustering with frequency ratios and a modified nearest-neighbor algorithm, then analyzed in the immunoSEQ Analyzer with IMGT gene definitions. TCR richness and evenness were averaged over 20 rarefaction repeats at each rarefaction depth, excluding samples with fewer sequences than the depth. Relative abundances of V, D and J genes were compared between groups using Wilcoxon rank sum tests, with FDR correction applied. Blinded duplicates gave an intraclass correlation of more than 90% for TCR richness and an average of about 74% across 70 or so gene segments. As stored in TCRdb, this immuneACCESS dataset retains in-frame rearrangements with V and J assigned. A fraction of the clones does not appear; measured against another copy, unresolved V genes explain less than half of the discrepancy, and the remainder lacks a known reason. V and J calls and clone size are as listed in that table; D and trimming were resolved from the DNA. The sample's own table lists tens of thousands of clones. The top ten clonotypes cover about 6% of the sample.

Every participant had a single incident cervical HPV16 infection, and women with prevalent HPV16 infections were excluded. Cervical HPV DNA was detected by MY09/MY11 PCR and genotyped by dot-blot hybridization. Approximately 16 mL of heparinized blood were centrifuged, and the buffy coat was split into aliquots, frozen at -30 degrees C, and then kept at -80 degrees C. Genomic DNA was extracted from buffy coat specimens using QIAGEN kits. Sequenced material: blood buffy coat. The receptor chain draws on TRBV19 and TRBJ1-5; a confident D gene designation cannot be given. The origin of this receptor is a woman between 18 and 70 years old with a cervical HPV16 infection that either progressed to CIN3+ or cleared (not recorded which). The CDR3 in this case is CASSFLVSPQHF. CDR3 DNA, as far as it was read: TGTGCCAGTAGTTTCCTAGTTTCGCCC.